This is a list of T cell receptor beta chains from one sample in a study of OX40 agonist ivuxolimab in advanced cancers. TCRdb's table, derived via immunoSEQ multiplex PCR, lists solely in-frame clones and lacks some. The sample shows nearly 50,000 clones, 80% to 85% of them seen only once. Sample: CD4+ or CD8+ T cells sorted from blood, taken in a trial of the OX40 agonist ivuxolimab. The origin of the receptors is an adult with an advanced solid tumor such as melanoma, head and neck, liver or kidney cancer. CDR3s include the opening cysteine and the closing phenylalanine or tryptophan. The order of the fields is D gene, V gene, clone size, J gene, CDR3 DNA, CDR3 protein. A D gene is named only where the DNA matches it firmly. Clone size is stated in some rows and not others, as once, few, many or a class when expanded.

>.|TRBV5-4|.|TRBJ2-7
TGTGCCAGCAGCTTCCCGTCAGGGTCGTACGAGCAGTACTTC
CASSFPSGSYEQYF
>TRBD2|TRBV7-6|.|TRBJ2-7
TGTGCCAGCAGCTCAGAGGCGGGAGGCTACGAGCAGTACTTC
CASSSEAGGYEQYF
>.|TRBV7-9|.|TRBJ1-4
TGTGCCAGCAGCTTAGCTCGGCAGACAGCGACTTCAGCTAATGAAAAACTGTTTTTT
CASSLARQTATSANEKLFF
>.|TRBV5-4|.|TRBJ1-2
TGTGCCAGCAGCGTGGACATCAACTATGGCTACACCTTC
CASSVDINYGYTF
>TRBD1|TRBV6-5|.|TRBJ1-2
TGTGCCATCAGTTCCGGGGGACAGGGGGTAGGTGGCTACACCTTC
CAISSGGQGVGGYTF
>TRBD1|TRBV2|.|TRBJ1-1
TGTGCCAGCAGCGGGACAGGTGGGGACACTGAAGCTTTCTTT
CASSGTGGDTEAFF
>.|TRBV28|few|TRBJ1-4
TGTGCCAGCAGTGTGGACCTAAGGATGGGGGAAAAACTGTTTTTT
CASSVDLRMGEKLFF
>.|TRBV10-1|few|TRBJ2-7
TGCGCCCCCCCTTACGAGCAGTACTTC
CAPPYEQYF
>.|TRBV2|.|TRBJ1-3
TGTGCCAGCATGACCGGGGCTGGAAACACCATATATTTT
CASMTGAGNTIYF
>TRBD1|TRBV19|.|TRBJ1-1
TGTGCCAGTAGCAGGGGACAGGGGGTAACTGAAGCTTTCTTT
CASSRGQGVTEAFF
>TRBD1|TRBV19|.|TRBJ1-1
TGTGCCAGCCGGGACAGGGGCGGCGGGACTGAAGCTTTCTTT
CASRDRGGGTEAFF
>.|TRBV10-3|.|TRBJ2-2
TGTGCCATCAGTGAGTCCAACTTACCCACCGGGGAGCTGTTTTTT
CAISESNLPTGELFF
>.|TRBV7-9|.|TRBJ2-5
TGTGCCAGCAGCTTGACACAAGAGACCCAGTACTTC
CASSLTQETQYF
>.|TRBV7-2|few|TRBJ1-3
TGTGCCAGCATCCCTCCAGGGTCTGCTGGAAACACCATATATTTT
CASIPPGSAGNTIYF
>.|TRBV2|medium-sized|TRBJ2-5
TGTGCCAGCAGTTATGCCGAAGAGACCCAGTACTTC
CASSYAEETQYF
>.|TRBV7-8|.|TRBJ2-7
TGTGCCAGCAGCTTGGAGGGGGACGAGCAGTACTTC
CASSLEGDEQYF
>.|TRBV11-2|once|TRBJ1-2
TGTGCCAGCAGCCCCCTCGCACATATCGGCTACACCTTC
CASSPLAHIGYTF
>.|TRBV11-2|.|TRBJ2-3
TGTGCCAGCCGCTCTGGGACGGGGGGCGGAACAGATACGCAGTATTTT
CASRSGTGGGTDTQYF
>TRBD1|TRBV10-1|medium-sized|TRBJ2-1
TGCGCCAGCAGTGCCCGGGACAGCTCCTACAATGAGCAGTTCTTC
CASSARDSSYNEQFF
>TRBD2|TRBV5-1|.|TRBJ2-3
TGCGCCAGCAGCCACCCAGCGGGGCTTAGCACAGATACGCAGTATTTT
CASSHPAGLSTDTQYF
>TRBD1|TRBV2|once|TRBJ1-1
TGTGCCAGCAACCGAGACCCACAGGGGAAGAACACTGAAGCTTTCTTT
CASNRDPQGKNTEAFF
>TRBD2|TRBV5-4|.|TRBJ2-1
TGTGCCAGCAGCTGGACTAGCGGGAGTTTCTATGAGCAGTTCTTC
CASSWTSGSFYEQFF
>TRBD1|TRBV29-1|.|TRBJ2-3
TGCAGCGTTGATGACAGGGCAAGCACAGATACGCAGTATTTT
CSVDDRASTDTQYF
>.|TRBV5-6|.|TRBJ2-5
TGTGCCAGCAGCTTGGGGCCACGGGAGACCCAGTACTTC
CASSLGPRETQYF
>.|TRBV6-6|.|TRBJ1-2
TGTGCCAGCAGTTACGGCAGGGATCTCTATGGCTACACCTTC
CASSYGRDLYGYTF
>TRBD1|TRBV4-1|.|TRBJ1-1
TGCGCCAGCAGCCAAGGGACAGGGCTATACACTGAAGCTTTCTTT
CASSQGTGLYTEAFF
>.|TRBV4-3|.|TRBJ2-1
TGCGCCAGCAGCCAAGAGATACGCGACTCCTACAATGAGCAGTTCTTC
CASSQEIRDSYNEQFF